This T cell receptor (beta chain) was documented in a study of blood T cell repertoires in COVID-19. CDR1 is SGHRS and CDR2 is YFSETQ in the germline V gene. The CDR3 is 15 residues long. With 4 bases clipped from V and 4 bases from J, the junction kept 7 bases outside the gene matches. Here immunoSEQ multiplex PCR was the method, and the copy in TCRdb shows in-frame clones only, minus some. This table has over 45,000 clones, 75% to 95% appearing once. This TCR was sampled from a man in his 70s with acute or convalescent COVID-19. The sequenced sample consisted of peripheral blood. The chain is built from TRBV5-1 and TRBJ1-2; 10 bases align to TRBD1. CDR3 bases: TGCGCCAGCAGCACCGAGGGACAGGGGCTCTATGGCTACACCTTC. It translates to CASSTEGQGLYGYTF.